A selection of T cell receptor beta chains follows, all from one sample in a study of blood T cell repertoires in COVID-19. Produced via immunoSEQ multiplex PCR; TCRdb's table is partial and in-frame only. Of roughly 190,000 clones detected, nearly 90% appear once; the ten largest clones hold approximately 21%. The sequencing input was peripheral blood. The receptors stem from a man aged 55 to 70 with active or convalescent COVID-19. Both conserved end residues are part of each CDR3. A D gene is named only where the DNA matches it firmly.

j_call d_call v_call cdr3_aa cdr3_nt
TRBJ1-5 TRBD1 TRBV27 CASSLGTGRNQPQHF TGTGCCAGCAGTTTGGGGACAGGAAGGAATCAGCCCCAGCATTTT
TRBJ2-5 - TRBV11-2 CASSALPWAGLKTQYF TGTGCCAGCAGCGCACTCCCCTGGGCGGGCCTTAAGACCCAGTACTTC
TRBJ2-5 - TRBV29-1 CSVAGRWETQYF TGCAGCGTTGCAGGGCGGTGGGAGACCCAGTACTTC
TRBJ1-1 - TRBV7-9 CASSLGQLNTEAFF TGTGCCAGCAGCTTAGGACAGCTGAACACTGAAGCTTTCTTT
TRBJ1-2 - TRBV25-1 CASRDSINYGYTF TGTGCCAGCAGGGACAGCATTAACTATGGCTACACCTTC
TRBJ2-2 - TRBV5-1 CASSSGANTGELFF TGCGCCAGCAGCTCGGGAGCGAACACCGGGGAGCTGTTTTTT
TRBJ1-2 TRBD1 TRBV6-5 CASSYGRQGYGYTF TGTGCCAGCAGTTACGGCCGACAGGGTTATGGCTACACCTTC
TRBJ1-1 - TRBV6-1 CASSDPSDTEAFF TGTGCCAGCAGTGACCCGAGTGACACTGAAGCTTTCTTT
TRBJ1-1 TRBD1 TRBV10-3 CATRRETGASEAFF TGTGCCACCCGGCGTGAGACAGGGGCCTCTGAAGCTTTCTTT
TRBJ2-6 - TRBV9 CASSVGGYGANVLTF TGTGCCAGCAGCGTCGGGGGTTACGGGGCCAACGTCCTGACTTTC
TRBJ1-5 - TRBV5-3 CARSHPRFPYQPQHF TGTGCCAGAAGCCATCCGCGTTTTCCTTATCAGCCCCAGCATTTT
TRBJ1-2 TRBD1 TRBV18 CASSPQGGRTSNYGYTF TGTGCCAGCTCACCGCAAGGGGGCCGGACGAGTAACTATGGCTACACCTTC
TRBJ1-2 - TRBV9 CASSVDPGSSYGYTF TGTGCCAGCAGCGTAGATCCAGGGTCGAGCTATGGCTACACCTTC
TRBJ1-5 - TRBV6-6 CASRQSLNQPQHF TGTGCCAGCAGACAGAGTTTAAATCAGCCCCAGCATTTT
TRBJ2-3 TRBD2 TRBV2 CATPTGGDQDTQYF TGTGCCACCCCCACGGGGGGGGACCAGGATACGCAGTATTTT
TRBJ1-2 - TRBV2 CASRPTDAANYGYTF TGTGCCAGCAGACCGACAGATGCCGCCAACTATGGCTACACCTTC
TRBJ1-1 TRBD1 TRBV19 CASSIYRGEAFF TGTGCCAGTAGTATTTACAGGGGTGAAGCTTTCTTT
TRBJ2-7 - TRBV7-9 CASSYLSGVHEQYF TGTGCCAGCAGCTATCTTTCCGGGGTGCACGAGCAGTACTTC